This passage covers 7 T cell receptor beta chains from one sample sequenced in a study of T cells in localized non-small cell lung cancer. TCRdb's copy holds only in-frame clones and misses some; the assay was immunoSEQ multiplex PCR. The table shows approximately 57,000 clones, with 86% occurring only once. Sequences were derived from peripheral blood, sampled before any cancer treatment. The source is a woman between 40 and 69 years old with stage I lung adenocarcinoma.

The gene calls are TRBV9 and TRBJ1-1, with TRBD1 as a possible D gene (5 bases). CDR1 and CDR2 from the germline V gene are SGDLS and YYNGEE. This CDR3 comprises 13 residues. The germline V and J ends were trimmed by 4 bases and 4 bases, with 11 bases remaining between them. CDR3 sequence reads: CASSRGLSTEAFF. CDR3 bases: TGTGCCAGCAGCAGGGGACTGAGCACTGAAGCTTTCTTT.

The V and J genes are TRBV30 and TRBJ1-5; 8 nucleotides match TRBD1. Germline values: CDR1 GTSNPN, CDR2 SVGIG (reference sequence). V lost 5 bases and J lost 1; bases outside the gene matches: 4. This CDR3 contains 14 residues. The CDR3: CAWGQGWSNQPQHF. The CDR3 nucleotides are TGTGCCTGGGGACAGGGTTGGAGCAATCAGCCCCAGCATTTT.

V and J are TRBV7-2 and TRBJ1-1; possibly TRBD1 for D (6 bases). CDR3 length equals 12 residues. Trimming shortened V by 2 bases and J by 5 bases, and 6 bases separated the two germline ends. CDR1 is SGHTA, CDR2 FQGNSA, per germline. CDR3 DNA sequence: TGTGCCAGCAGCTTAAGGGGGACTGAAGCTTTCTTT. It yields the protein CASSLRGTEAFF.

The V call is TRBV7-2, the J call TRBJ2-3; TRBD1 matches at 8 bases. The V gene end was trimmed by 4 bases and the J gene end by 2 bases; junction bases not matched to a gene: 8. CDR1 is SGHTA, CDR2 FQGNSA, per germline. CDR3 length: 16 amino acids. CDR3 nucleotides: TGTGCCAGCAGCTGGACAGGGACGGTAGCCACAGATACGCAGTATTTT. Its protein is CASSWTGTVATDTQYF.

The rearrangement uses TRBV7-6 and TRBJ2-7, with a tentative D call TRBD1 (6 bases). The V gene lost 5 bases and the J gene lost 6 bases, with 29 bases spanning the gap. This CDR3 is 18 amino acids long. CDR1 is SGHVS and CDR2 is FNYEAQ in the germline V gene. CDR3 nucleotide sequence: TGTGCCAGCAGCCCACATGGGGGAGCCGGGACAACTAGGGGCGAGCAGTACTTC. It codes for CASSPHGGAGTTRGEQYF.

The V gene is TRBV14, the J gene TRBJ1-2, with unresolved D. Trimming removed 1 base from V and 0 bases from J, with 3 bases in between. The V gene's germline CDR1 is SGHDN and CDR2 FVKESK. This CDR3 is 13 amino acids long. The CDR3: CASSQATNYGYTF. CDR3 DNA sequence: TGTGCCAGCAGCCAAGCCACTAACTATGGCTACACCTTC.

The CDR3 protein is CASSLVAGTTGELFF. As DNA, the CDR3 is TGTGCCAGCAGCTTAGTAGCGGGGACCACCGGGGAGCTGTTTTTT. This chain joins TRBV11-2 and TRBJ2-2; 8 positions agree with TRBD2. Per germline, CDR1 SGHAT and CDR2 FQNNGV. The CDR3 length is 15 residues. Unmatched junction bases numbered 2, after V lost 1 base and J lost 4 bases.